The text below deals with one T cell receptor beta chain. The antigen remains undetermined. This sample stems from a study of cytomegalovirus exposure and HLA in healthy donors. V gave up 4 bases and J gave up 0 bases; unmatched junction bases: 5. The CDR3 spans 16 residues. The germline gives CDR1 SGHRS, CDR2 YFSETQ. Study-level findings and limits: Reportedly, diagnosis of cytomegalovirus status by the classifier showed high specificity and sensitivity.

With 60 Vbeta and 13 Jbeta primers, the PCR was carried out. Sequencing used immunoSEQ multiplex PCR; TCRdb keeps in-frame clones, though not all of them. In the table there are 160,000 or so clones, 70% to 85% of which are singletons. Sequencing input: PBMCs. The V gene is TRBV5-1, the J gene TRBJ2-7; 12 nucleotides align to TRBD2. The clonotype comes from a woman aged 50 to 60 in good health and CMV-seropositive. The CDR3 sequence: CASSPTSGGSSYEQYF. Here the CDR3 DNA reads TGCGCCAGCAGCCCGACTAGCGGGGGAAGCTCCTACGAGCAGTACTTC. The whole variable domain, filled in from reference TRBV5-1 and TRBJ2-7, reads KAGVTQTPRYLIKTRGQQVTLSCSPISGHRSVSWYQQTPGQGLQFLFEYFSETQRNKGNFPGRFSGRQFSNSRSEMNVSTLELGDSALYLCASSPTSGGSSYEQYFGPGTRLTVT.